These 12 T cell receptor beta chains were sequenced from one sample in a study of vaccination effects on CD4 cells after COVID-19. CD4+ T cells specific for antigen were expanded with viral peptide pools by the ViraFEST assay before sequencing. At the end of about 10 days of culture, CD4+ T cells were isolated. Negative nucleocapsid antibody tests before and after vaccination confirmed no previous SARS-CoV-2 infection. No antigen has been assigned to these receptors. TCRdb keeps only in-frame clones here, not all; method: immunoSEQ multiplex PCR. The sample records 50,000 or so clones, about four fifths being singletons. This sample comprised CD4+ T cells from PBMCs cultured with HCoV-OC43 spike peptides, obtained before COVID-19 vaccination. Subset meaning: HCoV-OC43 spike overlapping peptide pool stimulation. The receptors here all came from a human donor who received a COVID-19 vaccine.

This sequence joins TRBV5-4 and TRBJ1-5, with D maybe TRBD1 (5 bases). There are 14 residues in the CDR3. V was cut by 4 bases and J by 0 bases, with 8 bases left in between. From germline, CDR1 is SGHNT and CDR2 YYREEE (reference sequence). The CDR3, as DNA: TGTGCCAGCAGCCCAGGGTCTAGCAATCAGCCCCAGCATTTT. Its translation is CASSPGSSNQPQHF.

The CDR3 DNA is TGTGCCAGCAGCAGATCTCAGGTGAACACTGAAGCTTTCTTT. Its protein product is CASSRSQVNTEAFF. The genes are TRBV5-5 and TRBJ1-1, with no clear D. V shed 4 bases and J shed 0 bases, with 10 bases lying between them. This CDR3 has 14 amino acids. The germline V gene encodes CDR1 SGHKS and CDR2 YYEKEE (reference sequence).

CDR3 DNA: TGTGCCAGTAGTCTAGGACAGTTCAAAAGCTCCTACAATGAGCAGTTCTTC. This encodes CASSLGQFKSSYNEQFF. The V call is TRBV19, the J call TRBJ2-1; D is possibly TRBD1 (6 bases). Per germline, CDR1 LNHDA and CDR2 SQIVND (reference sequence). CDR3 length equals 17 residues. Trimming took off 5 bases at V and 0 bases at J, with 17 bases between the two ends.

The chain joins TRBV7-2 to TRBJ2-1, with TRBD1 as a possible D gene (5 bases). The V gene's germline CDR1 is SGHTA and CDR2 FQGNSA. The CDR3 length is 12 residues. Trimming cost V 3 bases and J 5 bases, with 5 bases left between them. The CDR3 spells CASSFRDNEQFF. The CDR3 nucleotides read TGTGCCAGCAGCTTCAGGGACAATGAGCAGTTCTTC. The full variable domain, completed using reference TRBV7-2 and TRBJ2-1, is GAGVSQSPSNKVTEKGKDVELRCDPISGHTALYWYRQSLGQGLEFLIYFQGNSAPDKSGLPSDRFSAERTGGSVSTLTIQRTQQEDSAVYLCASSFRDNEQFFGPGTRLTVL.

The CDR3 region has the DNA TGTGCCACCAGCAGAGATCTTGGCGATCAGCCCCAGCATTTT. The encoded protein is CATSRDLGDQPQHF. V gene TRBV15 combines with J gene TRBJ1-5; D ambiguous. The V end lost 0 bases, the J end lost 5 bases, and 8 bases lay between the germline ends. This CDR3 has 14 residues. The germline gives CDR1 LNHNV, CDR2 YYDKDF (reference sequence).

The chain couples TRBV7-2 to TRBJ2-7, with 9 bases aligning to TRBD1. This CDR3 has 13 residues. V was clipped by 5 bases and J by 6 bases; unmatched bases: 5. CDR1 is SGHTA and CDR2 is FQGNSA in the germline V gene. Here the CDR3 reads CASSPQGAGEQYV. The CDR3 bases are TGTGCCAGCAGCCCACAGGGGGCGGGCGAGCAGTACGTC.

The V and J genes are TRBV13 and TRBJ2-7, with 12 bases that match TRBD1. The junction had 2 bases not matched to a gene; V was cut back by 4 bases and J by 4 bases. This CDR3 spans 14 amino acids. Germline values: CDR1 PRHDT, CDR2 FYEKMQ (reference sequence). The CDR3 DNA sequence: TGTGCCAGCAGCTCGGGACAGGGGGCTTACGAGCAGTACGTC. Its translation is CASSSGQGAYEQYV.

This clone turned up a few times. V and J are TRBV5-1 and TRBJ1-1; D is unclear. Trimming took 3 bases from V and 4 from J, leaving 13 bases between them. CDR1 and CDR2 (germline): SGHRS, YFSETQ. This CDR3 contains 14 residues. The CDR3 DNA sequence: TGCGCCAGCAGCTCTGGGCCCGGTTTCACTGAAGCTTTCTTT. Amino acid sequence: CASSSGPGFTEAFF. Supplemented by reference TRBV5-1 and TRBJ1-1, the full variable domain reads KAGVTQTPRYLIKTRGQQVTLSCSPISGHRSVSWYQQTPGQGLQFLFEYFSETQRNKGNFPGRFSGRQFSNSRSEMNVSTLELGDSALYLCASSSGPGFTEAFFGQGTRLTVV.

V gene TRBV7-2 combines with J gene TRBJ1-6; 8 bases line up with TRBD1. Germline CDR1 and CDR2: SGHTA and FQGNSA. The CDR3 runs 17 residues. Unmatched junction bases numbered 16, after V lost 5 bases and J lost 10 bases. CDR3 region: CASSPRGSGGARSPLHF. For the CDR3, the DNA is TGTGCCAGCAGCCCGCGGGGTTCAGGGGGCGCGAGATCACCCCTCCACTTT.

This chain connects TRBV19 to TRBJ1-5, with D perhaps matching TRBD1 (6 bases). CDR3 length equals 14 residues. Germline V CDR1 and CDR2: LNHDA, SQIVND (reference sequence). Trimming took off 0 bases at V and 8 bases at J, with 11 bases between the two ends. This chain's CDR3 is CASSIEQGREPQHF. DNA of the CDR3: TGTGCCAGTAGTATAGAACAGGGACGAGAGCCCCAGCATTTT.

V is TRBV29-1 and J is TRBJ2-1; 7 bases map to TRBD2. From germline, CDR1 is SQVTM and CDR2 ANQGSEA. Trimming cost V 7 bases and J 12 bases; bases outside gene matches: 15. This CDR3 is 13 amino acids long. The CDR3 nucleotides read TGCAGCGCATCCTCCTTGGGAGGGAGCGGGCAGTTCTTC. The encoded protein is CSASSLGGSGQFF.

The V gene is TRBV18, the J gene TRBJ1-3, with D uncertain. V was pared by 2 bases and J by 0 bases, with 14 bases between. This CDR3 spans 17 amino acids. Germline V gene data show CDR1 as KGHSH and CDR2 as LQKENI. CDR3 coding DNA: TGTGCCAGCTCACCAGAATCCCCCGTCAGCTCTGGAAACACCATATATTTT. This translates into CASSPESPVSSGNTIYF. Filled out from reference TRBV18 and TRBJ1-3, the complete variable domain reads NAGVMQNPRHLVRRRGQEARLRCSPMKGHSHVYWYRQLPEEGLKFMVYLQKENIIDESGMPKERFSAEFPKEGPSILRIQQVVRGDSAAYFCASSPESPVSSGNTIYFGEGSWLTVV.